Listed here are 16 T cell receptor beta chains from one sample, sequenced in a study of Graves' ophthalmopathy and Graves' hyperthyroidism. Amplification targeted the TCR beta CDR3 regions, with RNA transcripts as the source material. RT-PCR was first run with HTBI primers, then multiplex PCR in a second round. TCRdb re-analysed the multiplex PCR reads in MiXCR, keeping a single row per CDR3 protein. The sample yields 1 million to 1.3 million distinct CDR3 sequences, 35% to 40% seen once. Sequencing was done on a sample of peripheral blood or thyroid tissue (not recorded which). The receptors were gathered from an adult man with Graves' hyperthyroidism.

This clonotype was recorded a few times. V is TRBV29-1 and J is TRBJ2-7; 8 positions agree with TRBD1. The CDR3 length is 12 residues. The germline V gene encodes CDR1 SQVTM and CDR2 ANQGSEA. J lost 7 bases, V lost 5 bases, and 7 bases had no gene match. CDR3 DNA: TGCAGCGTTTCGGACAGGGTTTATGAGCAGTACTTC. Translation: CSVSDRVYEQYF.

On this clonotype itself: The conserved phenylalanine or tryptophan is not found at the CDR3 terminus, so this likely reflects a read error. The DNA is omitted, as the CDR3 cannot be located on it reliably, and the CDR3 follows TCRdb's listing. V is TRBV7-6 and J is TRBJ1-6. Germline CDR1 SGHVS, CDR2 FNYEAQ. Including both end residues, the CDR3 is 8 amino acids long. CDR3 region: CASSHLTS.

The V call is TRBV19, the J call TRBJ2-5; D unclear. The CDR3 loop spans 15 amino acids. V was cut by 5 bases and J by 0 bases, with 13 bases left in between. The germline gives CDR1 LNHDA, CDR2 SQIVND (reference sequence). The CDR3 region has the DNA TGTGCCAGTAGTCCGCGAAGGACCCACCAAGAGACCCAGTACTTC. The encoded protein is CASSPRRTHQETQYF.

Worth noting for this clonotype: One junction end disagrees with the germline gene, perhaps due to a read error. The J gene is TRBJ1-5, the V gene TRBV5-1; maybe TRBD1 (6 bases). Per the germline V gene, CDR1 is SGHRS and CDR2 is YFSETQ. The CDR3 loop spans 11 amino acids. The CDR3 spells CASSSGQPRHF. The CDR3, as DNA: TGCGCCAGCAGCTCTGGACAGCCCCGGCATTTT.

The V call is TRBV9, the J call TRBJ2-2; a weak D match, TRBD2 (6 bases). The V and J ends lost 3 bases and 5 bases respectively, with 11 bases between them. From germline, CDR1 is SGDLS and CDR2 YYNGEE. The CDR3 spans 14 residues. CDR3 amino acids: CASSGDFYTGELFF. CDR3 in DNA: TGTGCCAGCAGCGGGGACTTCTATACCGGGGAGCTGTTTTTT.

The table lists this clonotype with many counts. The rearrangement links TRBV29-1 to TRBJ1-1; tentative D call: TRBD1 (6 bases). Between the trimmed V and J ends, which lost 3 bases and 0 bases, there was a span of 17 bases. Per the germline V gene, CDR1 is SQVTM and CDR2 is ANQGSEA. The CDR3 runs 16 residues. The CDR3 DNA reads as TGCAGCGTTGAGGGGGCCCGGAGCCTTTTGAACACTGAAGCTTTCTTT. Residues: CSVEGARSLLNTEAFF.

The count of this clonotype is one. At one end the junction does not follow the germline gene, possibly because of a read error. The rearrangement uses TRBV10-2 and TRBJ2-5, with TRBD1 as a possible D gene (6 bases). Germline V lookup: CDR1 WSHSY, CDR2 SAAADI. The CDR3 extends over 17 amino acids. Here the CDR3 DNA reads TGTGCCAGCAGTTCAGAGAAGACACCAGGGGACCAGGAGACCCAGTACTTC. Protein: CASSSEKTPGDQETQYF.

This clonotype has ten or more counts. This chain uses TRBV7-2 with TRBJ1-2, with TRBD1 as a possible D gene (6 bases). CDR1 and CDR2 from the germline V gene are SGHTA and FQGNSA. This CDR3 comprises 19 residues. Trimming pared 2 bases from V and 1 base from J, leaving 23 bases between. CDR3 amino acids: CASSLNSFTLGANNYGYTF. The CDR3 DNA sequence: TGTGCCAGCAGCTTAAACAGTTTTACGTTGGGGGCCAATAACTATGGCTACACCTTC.

This clonotype appeared once. A read error may produce the germline difference seen at one junction end. This sequence joins TRBV5-8 and TRBJ2-5, with TRBD2 matching over 8 bases. The CDR3 spans 16 residues. Per the germline V gene, CDR1 is SGHTS and CDR2 is YDEGEE. The CDR3 nucleotides are TGTGCCAGCAGCTCCTATAGCGGGGAGAATGTAGAGACCCGGTACTTC. Translated: CASSSYSGENVETRYF.

This clonotype was counted many times. One base away lies a much larger clone, so this may be a sequencing read error. The V call is TRBV7-2, the J call TRBJ2-7, with D perhaps matching TRBD2 (5 bases). The CDR3 has 12 residues. V lost 5 bases to trimming and J lost 3 bases, with 8 bases between them. The germline gives CDR1 SGHTA, CDR2 FQGNSA. For the CDR3, the DNA is TGTGCCAGCAGCCACCGGGACTACGAGCAGTACTTC. Protein product: CASSHRDYEQYF.

A few counts support this clonotype. The chain is built from TRBV9 and TRBJ2-2, with D perhaps matching TRBD1 (6 bases). The CDR3 runs 15 residues. Trimming took 3 bases from V and 4 from J, leaving 13 bases between them. Germline loops: CDR1 SGDLS, CDR2 YYNGEE. CDR3 amino acids: CASSADRSLTGELFF. Written as DNA, the CDR3 is TGTGCCAGCAGCGCCGACAGGAGCCTCACCGGGGAGCTGTTTTTT.

CDR3 in DNA: TGCAGCGTTCAGGTGGGGGGCGCGGAAGCTTTCTTT. It encodes CSVQVGGAEAFF. The J gene is TRBJ1-1, the V gene TRBV29-1; tentative D call: TRBD1 (6 bases). V lost 5 bases, J lost 8 bases, and 15 bases lay in between. From germline, CDR1 is SQVTM and CDR2 ANQGSEA. The CDR3 has 12 residues.

There are many counts of this clonotype. The genes are TRBV9 and TRBJ1-2, with D hard to call. CDR3 length equals 15 residues. CDR1 and CDR2 from the germline V gene are SGDLS and YYNGEE. Trimming left V 6 bases short and J 4 bases short, with 19 bases between. The CDR3 sequence is CASNPFEGITYGYTF. Here the CDR3 DNA reads TGTGCCAGCAACCCCTTCGAGGGCATAACCTATGGCTACACCTTC.

V is TRBV2 and J is TRBJ2-7; the D gene is possibly TRBD1 (5 bases). The CDR3 extends over 13 amino acids. In germline, CDR1 is SNHLY, CDR2 FYNNEI. Trimming cost V 10 bases and J 4 bases, with 17 bases left between them. The CDR3 region has the DNA TGTGCCACCCCAAGGGGTGCTGAATACGAGCAGTACTTC. It codes for CATPRGAEYEQYF.

This clonotype was counted many times. At one boundary the junction diverges from the germline segment, which might be a read error. The chain uses TRBV29-1 and TRBJ1-1, with TRBD1 identical over 7 bases. Per germline, CDR1 SQVTM and CDR2 ANQGSEA. The CDR3 loop spans 14 amino acids. Here the CDR3 DNA reads TGCAGCGTTGACACCGGACAGGTGAACGCTGAAGCTTTCTTT. Its translation is CSVDTGQVNAEAFF.

This clonotype was observed once. This could be a read error, since a much larger clone is one nucleotide away. CDR3 residues: CSVEHIIPGYTF. In nucleotides, the CDR3 is TGCAGCGTTGAACACATAATCCCCGGCTACACCTTC. V usage is TRBV29-1 and J usage is TRBJ1-2, with D uncertain. Trimming left V 2 bases short and J 8 bases short, with 12 bases between. Germline values: CDR1 SQVTM, CDR2 ANQGSEA. This CDR3 region has 12 residues.